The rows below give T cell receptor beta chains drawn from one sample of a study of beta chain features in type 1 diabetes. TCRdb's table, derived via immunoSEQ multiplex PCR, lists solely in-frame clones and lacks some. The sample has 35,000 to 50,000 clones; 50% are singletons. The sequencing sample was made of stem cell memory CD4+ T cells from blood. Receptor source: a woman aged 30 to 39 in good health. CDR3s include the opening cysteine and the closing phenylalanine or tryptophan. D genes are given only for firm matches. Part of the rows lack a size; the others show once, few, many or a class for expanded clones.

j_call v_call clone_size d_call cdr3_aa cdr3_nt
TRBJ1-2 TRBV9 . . CASRREGYTF TGTGCCAGCAGGAGGGAAGGCTACACCTTC
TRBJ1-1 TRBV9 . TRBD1 CASSVTGANTEAFF TGTGCCAGCAGCGTAACAGGGGCGAACACTGAAGCTTTCTTT
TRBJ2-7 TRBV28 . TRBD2 CASHLAGGVNEQYF TGTGCCAGTCACCTAGCGGGAGGGGTCAACGAGCAGTACTTC
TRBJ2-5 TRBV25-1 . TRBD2 CASSVGTSGISGGTQYF TGTGCCAGCAGTGTCGGGACTAGCGGGATCTCCGGGGGAACCCAGTACTTC
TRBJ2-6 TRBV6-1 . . CASSARTAVSGANVLTF TGTGCCAGCAGTGCAAGGACAGCCGTCTCTGGGGCCAACGTCCTGACTTTC
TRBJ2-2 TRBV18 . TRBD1 CASSTTGAGELFF TGTGCCAGCTCAACAACAGGGGCCGGGGAGCTGTTTTTT
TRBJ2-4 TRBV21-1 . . CASPQVVSKNIQYF TGTGCCAGCCCCCAGGTAGTGTCAAAAAACATTCAGTACTTC
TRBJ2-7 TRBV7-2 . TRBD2 CASSPQAGGLEQYF TGTGCCAGCAGCCCCCAAGCGGGAGGGCTCGAGCAGTACTTC
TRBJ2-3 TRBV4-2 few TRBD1 CASSQEGPGQGVNTQYF TGTGCCAGCAGCCAAGAGGGTCCGGGACAGGGGGTTAATACGCAGTATTTT
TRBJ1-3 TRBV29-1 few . CSVEDPVRNTIYF TGCAGCGTTGAAGACCCAGTCAGAAACACCATATATTTT
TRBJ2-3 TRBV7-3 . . CASSSRGRTDTQYF TGTGCCAGCAGCTCTCGAGGGCGCACAGATACGCAGTATTTT
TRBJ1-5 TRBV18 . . CASSPPGGANQPQHF TGTGCCAGCTCACCACCGGGGGGGGCAAATCAGCCCCAGCATTTT
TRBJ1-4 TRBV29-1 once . CSVGGGSNEKLFF TGCAGCGTGGGGGGGGGTTCTAATGAAAAACTGTTTTTT
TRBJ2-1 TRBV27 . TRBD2 CASSRLAGGLYNEQFF TGTGCCAGCAGCCGACTAGCGGGAGGCCTATACAATGAGCAGTTCTTC
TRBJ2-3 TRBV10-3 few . CAISESSDTQYF TGTGCCATCAGTGAGTCTTCTGATACGCAGTATTTT
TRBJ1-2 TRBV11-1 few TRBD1 CASRAPEDREVRGYTF TGTGCCAGCAGGGCCCCTGAGGACAGGGAGGTTCGTGGCTACACCTTC
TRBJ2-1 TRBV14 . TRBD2 CASSPPGLVGNEQFF TGTGCCAGCAGCCCGCCGGGACTAGTCGGCAATGAGCAGTTCTTC
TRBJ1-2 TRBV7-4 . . CASNGPGGTNYGYTF TGTGCCAGCAACGGACCGGGGGGTACTAACTATGGCTACACCTTC
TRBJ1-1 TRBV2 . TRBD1 CASRDRQGRTEAFF TGTGCCAGCAGAGATCGACAGGGTCGCACTGAAGCTTTCTTT
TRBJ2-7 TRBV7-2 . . CASSSRQETYEQYF TGTGCCAGCAGCTCACGACAGGAGACCTACGAGCAGTACTTC
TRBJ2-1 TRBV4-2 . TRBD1 CASSLNLPGQGVSPYNEQFF TGTGCCAGCAGCCTGAACCTTCCTGGACAGGGTGTATCTCCCTACAATGAGCAGTTCTTC
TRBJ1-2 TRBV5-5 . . CASSLVTNSYGYTF TGTGCCAGCAGCTTGGTGACTAACAGCTATGGCTACACCTTC
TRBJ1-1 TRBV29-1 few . CSGYLNTEAFF TGCAGCGGATACTTGAACACTGAAGCTTTCTTT
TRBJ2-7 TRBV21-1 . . CASSPTGMCSYEQYF TGTGCCAGCAGCCCGACAGGGATGTGCTCCTACGAGCAGTACTTC
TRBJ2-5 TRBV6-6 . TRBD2 CAASTSGRVAETQYF TGTGCCGCTTCGACTAGCGGGAGGGTTGCGGAGACCCAGTACTTC
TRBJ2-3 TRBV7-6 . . CASSLVLASSTDTQYF TGTGCCAGCAGCTTAGTTCTAGCGAGTAGCACAGATACGCAGTATTTT
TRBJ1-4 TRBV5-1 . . CASGAQETNEKLFF TGCGCCAGCGGAGCACAGGAAACTAATGAAAAACTGTTTTTT
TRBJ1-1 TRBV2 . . CASSPPMNTEAFF TGTGCCAGCAGTCCCCCCATGAACACTGAAGCTTTCTTT
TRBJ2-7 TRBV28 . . CASSLGGGTGPYEQYF TGTGCCAGCAGTTTAGGAGGCGGGACGGGTCCTTACGAGCAGTACTTC
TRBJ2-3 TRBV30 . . CAWSVKTTGWRRKGDTQYF TGTGCCTGGAGTGTAAAGACGACCGGGTGGCGGAGGAAAGGAGATACGCAGTATTTT
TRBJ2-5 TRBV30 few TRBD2 CAWSVSTGGETQYF TGTGCCTGGAGTGTATCGACGGGAGGGGAGACCCAGTACTTC
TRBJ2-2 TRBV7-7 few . CASSVSVGELFF TGTGCTAGCAGCGTGTCCGTAGGGGAGCTGTTTTTT
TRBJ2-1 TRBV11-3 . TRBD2 CASSLGGETNNEQFF TGTGCCAGCAGCTTGGGGGGGGAAACCAACAATGAGCAGTTCTTC
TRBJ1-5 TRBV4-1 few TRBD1 CASSPQGANQPQHF TGCGCCAGCAGCCCACAGGGGGCAAATCAGCCCCAGCATTTT
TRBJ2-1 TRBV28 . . CASSLASGLGAGWQFF TGTGCCAGCAGTTTAGCCTCGGGGCTGGGGGCCGGTTGGCAGTTCTTC
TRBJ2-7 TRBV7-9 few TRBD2 CASSFSGGTTYEQYF TGTGCCAGCAGCTTCAGCGGCGGGACTACCTACGAGCAGTACTTC
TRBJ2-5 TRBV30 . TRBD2 CAWSRLGTSRETQYF TGTGCCTGGAGTAGACTCGGGACTAGCAGGGAGACCCAGTACTTC
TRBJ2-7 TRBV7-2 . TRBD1 CASSSGTGLNEQYF TGTGCCAGCAGCTCCGGGACAGGGCTGAACGAGCAGTACTTC
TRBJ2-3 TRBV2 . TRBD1 CASRDRGSDTQYF TGTGCAAGCCGGGACAGGGGATCAGATACGCAGTATTTT
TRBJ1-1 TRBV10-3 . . CATTGEVEAFF TGTGCCACAACAGGAGAGGTTGAAGCTTTCTTT
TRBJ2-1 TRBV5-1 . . CASRVVQGPYNEQFF TGCGCCAGCCGGGTCGTCCAGGGGCCCTACAATGAGCAGTTCTTC
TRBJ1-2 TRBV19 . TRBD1 CASSMRDRHNYGYTF TGTGCCAGTAGTATGAGGGACAGGCACAACTATGGCTACACCTTC
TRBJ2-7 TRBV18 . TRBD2 CASSPPGLASNYEQYF TGTGCCAGCTCACCACCGGGACTAGCGAGTAACTACGAGCAGTACTTC
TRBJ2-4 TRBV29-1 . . CSVGGGGPNSAKNIQYF TGCAGCGTTGGGGGAGGGGGACCTAACTCAGCCAAAAACATTCAGTACTTC
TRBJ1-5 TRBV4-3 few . CASSQGAGEPNQPQHF TGCGCCAGCAGCCAAGGGGCAGGGGAACCCAATCAGCCCCAGCATTTT
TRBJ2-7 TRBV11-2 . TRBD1 CASRDRGDEQYF TGTGCCAGCAGGGACAGGGGAGATGAGCAGTACTTC
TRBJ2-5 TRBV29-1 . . CSVGGPAQETQYF TGCAGCGTTGGGGGGCCGGCCCAAGAGACCCAGTACTTC
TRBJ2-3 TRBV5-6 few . CASSLVGTPTDTQYF TGTGCCAGCAGCTTGGTAGGGACTCCGACAGATACGCAGTATTTT
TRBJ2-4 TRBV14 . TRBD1 CASSQTGVAKNIQYF TGTGCCAGCAGCCAGACAGGGGTAGCCAAAAACATTCAGTACTTC
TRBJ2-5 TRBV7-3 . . CASSPQGAGETQYF TGTGCCAGCAGCCCACAGGGTGCTGGGGAGACCCAGTACTTC
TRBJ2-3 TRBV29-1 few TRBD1 CSVEGERPTGEDRTDTQYF TGCAGCGTTGAAGGCGAGCGCCCGACAGGGGAGGATCGAACAGATACGCAGTATTTT
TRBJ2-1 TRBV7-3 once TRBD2 CASSLQLAEGDRGEQFF TGTGCCAGCAGCTTGCAACTAGCGGAAGGGGATAGGGGTGAGCAGTTCTTC
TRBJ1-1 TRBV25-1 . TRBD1 CASRIHRGDTEAFF TGTGCCAGCAGAATCCACAGGGGGGACACTGAAGCTTTCTTT
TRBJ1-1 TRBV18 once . CASSPRGGDTEAFF TGTGCCAGCTCACCACGGGGGGGGGACACTGAAGCTTTCTTT
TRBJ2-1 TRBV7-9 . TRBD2 CASRLAIAYNEQFF TGTGCCAGCAGACTAGCGATCGCCTACAATGAGCAGTTCTTC